This TCR beta chain is from a study of cytotoxic CD8 clonotypes in ibrutinib-treated CLL. Germline V CDR1 and CDR2: SNHLY, FYNNEI. There are 12 residues in the CDR3. V lost 2 bases, J lost 12 bases, and 11 bases lay in between. Profiled with immunoSEQ multiplex PCR; TCRdb holds only in-frame clones, not every one. This sample carries about 56,000 clones, roughly three fifths of them seen once, and the ten largest clones take 20%. The chain is built from TRBV2 and TRBJ2-1; either TRBD1 or TRBD2 may supply D (5 bases each). This receptor was obtained from a human donor with chronic lymphocytic leukemia. The source material was PBMCs, sampled after 24 months of ibrutinib treatment. The CDR3 protein is CASSEPRGGQFF. The DNA of the CDR3 is TGTGCCAGCAGTGAACCCCGGGGCGGGCAGTTCTTC. The full variable domain, with the rest looked up from reference TRBV2 and TRBJ2-1, is EPEVTQTPSHQVTQMGQEVILRCVPISNHLYFYWYRQILGQKVEFLVSFYNNEISEKSEIFDDQFSVERPDGSNFTLKIRSTKLEDSAMYFCASSEPRGGQFFGPGTRLTVL.